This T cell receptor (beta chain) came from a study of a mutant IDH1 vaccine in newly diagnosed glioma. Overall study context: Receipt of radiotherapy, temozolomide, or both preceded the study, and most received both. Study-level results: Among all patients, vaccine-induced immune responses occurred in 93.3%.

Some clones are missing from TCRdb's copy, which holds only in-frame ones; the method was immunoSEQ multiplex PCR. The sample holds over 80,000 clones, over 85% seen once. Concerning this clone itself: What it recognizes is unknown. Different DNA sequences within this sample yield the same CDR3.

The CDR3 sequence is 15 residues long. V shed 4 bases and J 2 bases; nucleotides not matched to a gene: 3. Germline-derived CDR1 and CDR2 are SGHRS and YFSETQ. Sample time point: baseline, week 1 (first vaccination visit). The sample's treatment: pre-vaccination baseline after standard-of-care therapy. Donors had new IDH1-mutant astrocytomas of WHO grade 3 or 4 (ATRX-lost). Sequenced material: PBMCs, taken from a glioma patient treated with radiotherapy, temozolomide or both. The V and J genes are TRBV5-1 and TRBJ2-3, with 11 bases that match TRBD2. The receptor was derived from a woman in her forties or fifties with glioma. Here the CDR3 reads CASSPGLAVTDTQYF. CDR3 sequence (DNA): TGCGCCAGCAGCCCGGGACTAGCGGTCACAGATACGCAGTATTTT.